This T cell receptor beta chain was observed in a study of blood T cell repertoires in COVID-19. Study-wide context: Sources were T cells, B-cell-depleted T cells, or PBMCs; the material itself was cDNA or gDNA.

Germline CDR1 is PRHDT and CDR2 is FYEKMQ (reference sequence). The ends lost 6 bases at V and 8 bases at J; junction bases unmatched: 11. The CDR3 consists of 15 residues. As originally analysed: Amplified reference gene primers provided the basis for estimating nucleated cell counts. This table comes from immunoSEQ multiplex PCR, and its TCRdb copy is limited to in-frame clones, with some not included. That table supplies the V and J calls and clone size; D and trimming were determined from the DNA. The sample records a few hundred thousand clones, approximately 83% being singletons. Participants, about 18 to 90 years old, spanned approximately 26 US areas.

This sequence originates from a woman between 40 and 50 years old with acute COVID-19. The genes are TRBV13 and TRBJ1-2; 11 bases are shared with TRBD1. Sequences were obtained from PBMCs or T cells enriched from blood (not recorded which). CDR3 in amino acids: CASRLSGQGDEGYTF. CDR3 bases: TGTGCCAGCAGACTATCGGGACAGGGGGACGAGGGCTACACCTTC.